The present T cell receptor beta chain was sequenced within a study of long-term antiretroviral therapy in people with HIV (dated by TCRdb to the early 2020s). Background for the entire study: The earliest samples were collected about a decade before the 2015 WHO recommendation for immediate ART, when ART was typically delayed until CD4 counts fell. A retrospective serial study tested whether ART initiation and durable HIV suppression were associated with changes in peripheral blood TRB repertoire composition and diversity. No cross-contamination during QIAcube processing was shown when test extractions of a monoclonal T-cell line were performed alongside about 30 polyclonal samples. About 35% of the 30 participants with HIV were female. The cohort contributed about 180 cryopreserved PBMC samples from 30 adults with confirmed HIV infection, collected serially over a mean of approximately six years (range 1-12). On the study overall, not on this receptor specifically: Samples dated from the mid-2000s to the late 2010s, and the ART regimens used may be less effective than current ones. A significant increase in TRB diversity was found to be associated with ART initiation, although TRB diversity was observed to remain significantly below that of transplant donor controls even after long-term ART. Owing to limited PBMC availability, only the TCR beta chain was sequenced, without alpha chain pairing. Narrower CDR3 length ranges were observed in HIV repertoires than in controls, and an antigen-experienced repertoire with only a slight naive shift after ART was suggested by the network structure. Inferences about post-ART repertoire changes are limited because no data were available on ART adherence, viral resistance or therapy changes. Because cell numbers in pre-ART samples were limited, unsorted PBMC were profiled instead of sorted CD4+ and CD8+ T cells. The repertoire was dominated across all time points by expanded TRB clones identified before ART initiation, although this dominance was seen to fluctuate and to decrease in many PLHIV after ART.

Inclusion was restricted to participants for whom at least one PBMC sample before ART initiation and at least two post-ART samples were available. Treatment was received in the United States of America by all participants with HIV. Before DNA extraction, cryopreserved samples of 1-10 million PBMC were thawed and washed. At the time of the earliest PBMC sample for each participant with HIV, ages ranged from roughly 23 to 60 years. Per participant, PBMC samples came from 1-4 timepoints prior to ART initiation and 2-8 timepoints following ART initiation, for a median of 7 samples. For every participant, serial HIV viral load, CD4+ T-cell count, ART history and demographic data were obtained. Genomic DNA was extracted from unsorted PBMC with a Qiagen kit on a QIAcube, processed in batches of 12 samples. This clone showed up just once. Its antigen is still unknown. One base away there is no much larger clone; base qualities are not given.

CDR1 and CDR2, per the germline V gene, are SGHDT and YYEEEE. The CDR3 measures 13 amino acids from cysteine to phenylalanine. Only the CDR3 DNA stays, 39 bases, in frame from base 1. V drops 4 bases and J drops 6 bases, leaving 13 bases in between. The immunoSEQ hsTCRB v3.0 assay was used at survey level resolution for TRB variable region sequencing. The target sequencing depth for TRB was about 40,000-55,000 T-cell genomes per sample. TRB libraries were pooled and sequenced on an Illumina MiSeq using a v3 150-cycle kit. The authors processed their data as follows. Analysis of repertoires was carried out in R inside a reproducible Nextflow workflow spanning QC, data transformation and analysis. LymphoSeq2, an R package for AIRR-Seq data exploration, was used to implement custom analyses. A few samples yielding fewer than 5000 total TRB sequences were excluded, leaving 188 analyzed HIV repertoires. Among the 188 retained HIV repertoires, 55 to 65 were collected before ART initiation and around 130 were collected after ART initiation. Repertoires were downsampled to 5000 TRB nucleotide sequences, and summary statistics were averaged over 100 downsampling iterations. Only TRB sequences with CDR3 regions of at least seven amino acids were retained for analysis. Diversity was assessed using a clonality score derived from Shannon entropy and using the Gini coefficient. In the repertoire networks, any two of the top 5000 CDR3 amino acid sequences were linked whenever the two sequences differed by an edit distance of one. GLIPH2 predicted antigen specificity groups and MHC restriction for TRB CDR3 amino acid sequences. To flag known CMV, EBV, HIV or tissue antigen associations, CDR3 amino acid sequences were matched against VDJdb and McPAS-TCR. Pre-ART, post-ART and control groups were compared with Wilcoxon signed-rank tests and Holm-Bonferroni correction. Here the immuneACCESS table is served through TCRdb, limited to in-frame sequences with V and J called. Missing clones are a known gap in these copies; in checked studies unresolved V genes cover under half, and the rest lacks a known reason. From that table come the V and J calls and clone size; the DNA was used to work out D and trimming. The sample includes about 21,000 clones, with roughly 70% observed a single time. Almost 9.5% of the sample is held by the ten biggest clonotypes.

This material consisted of unsorted PBMCs, taken 0.5 years before starting antiretroviral therapy. This sequence originates from a man younger than 35 with HIV. The sequence is built from TRBV5-6 and TRBJ1-2, with a tentative D gene TRBD1 over 5 matching bases. The CDR3 region has the sequence CASSRDFVNGYTF. The DNA reads TGTGCCAGCAGCCGGGACTTCGTCAATGGCTACACCTTC.